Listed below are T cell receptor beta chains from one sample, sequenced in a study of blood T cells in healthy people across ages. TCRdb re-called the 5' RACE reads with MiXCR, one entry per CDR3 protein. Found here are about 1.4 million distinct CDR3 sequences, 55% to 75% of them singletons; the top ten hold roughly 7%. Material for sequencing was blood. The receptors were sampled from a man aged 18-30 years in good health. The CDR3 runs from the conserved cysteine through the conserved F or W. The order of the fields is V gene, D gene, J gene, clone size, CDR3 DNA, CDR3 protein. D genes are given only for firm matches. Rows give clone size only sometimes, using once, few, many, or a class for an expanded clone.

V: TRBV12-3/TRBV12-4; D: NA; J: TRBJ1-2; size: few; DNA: TGTGCCGTCTGGGGTCGGCCTAACTATGGCTACACCTTC; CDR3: CAVWGRPNYGYTF
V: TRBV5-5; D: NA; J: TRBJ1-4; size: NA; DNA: TGTGCCAGCAGCCCTCCCGGGGGGGTGGGTGAAAAACTGTTTTTT; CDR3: CASSPPGGVGEKLFF
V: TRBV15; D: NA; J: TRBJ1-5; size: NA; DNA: TGTGCCACCAGCAGTAACAGGGCTGGGAGGCCCCAGCATTTT; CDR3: CATSSNRAGRPQHF
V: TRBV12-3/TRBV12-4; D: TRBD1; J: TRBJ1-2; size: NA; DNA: TGTGCCAGCAGCGACAGGGGTCTTAACTATGGCTACACCTTC; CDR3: CASSDRGLNYGYTF
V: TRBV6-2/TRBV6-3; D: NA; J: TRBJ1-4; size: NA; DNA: TGTGCCAGCATGAACAGGGCTAATGAAAAACTGTTTTTT; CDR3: CASMNRANEKLFF
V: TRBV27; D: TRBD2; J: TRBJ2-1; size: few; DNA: TGTGCCAGCAGTTTATTGGCTAGCGGGGAATACAATGAGCAGTTCTTC; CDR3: CASSLLASGEYNEQFF
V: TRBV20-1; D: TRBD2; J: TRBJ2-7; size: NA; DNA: TGCAGTGGGGGGGGTTCGGAGTACGAGCAGTACTTC; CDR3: CSGGGSEYEQYF
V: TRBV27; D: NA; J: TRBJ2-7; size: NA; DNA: TGTGCCAGCCGGGACGGTTTCTACGAGCAGTACTTC; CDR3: CASRDGFYEQYF
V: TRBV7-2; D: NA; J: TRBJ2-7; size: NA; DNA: TGTGCCAGCAGCTTAAGAACGGGGAGCGGGCGTGAGCAGTACTTC; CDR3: CASSLRTGSGREQYF
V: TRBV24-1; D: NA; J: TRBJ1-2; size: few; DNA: TGTGCCACCAGACCCAACGGCTACACCTTC; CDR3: CATRPNGYTF
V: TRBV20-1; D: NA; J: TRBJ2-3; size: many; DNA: TGCAGTGCTAAGCGAGGGAGCACAGATACGCAGTATTTT; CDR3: CSAKRGSTDTQYF
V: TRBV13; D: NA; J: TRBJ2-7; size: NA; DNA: TGTGCCAGCAGCTTAATAGTAAATGAGCAGTACTTC; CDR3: CASSLIVNEQYF
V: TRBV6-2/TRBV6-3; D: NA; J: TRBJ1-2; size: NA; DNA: TGTGCCAGCAGTTACTCAATGGCAGTCGATGGCTACACCTTC; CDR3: CASSYSMAVDGYTF
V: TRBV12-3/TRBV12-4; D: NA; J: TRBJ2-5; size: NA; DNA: TGTGCCAGCAGTCAAATCGCGTCCGAGACCCAGTACTTC; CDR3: CASSQIASETQYF
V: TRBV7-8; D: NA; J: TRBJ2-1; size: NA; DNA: TGTGCCAGCAGCCAGAAAACAGTCTCCTACAATGAGCAGTTCTTC; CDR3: CASSQKTVSYNEQFF
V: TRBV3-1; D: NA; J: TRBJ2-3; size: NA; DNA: TGTGCCAGCAGCCAAGATCTGACTCAAACTAGCACAGATACGCAGTATTTT; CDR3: CASSQDLTQTSTDTQYF
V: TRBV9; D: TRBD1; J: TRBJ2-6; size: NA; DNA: TGTGCCAGCACCCAGGGGGTTTTAGGGGCTGGGGCCAACGTCCTGACTTTC; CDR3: CASTQGVLGAGANVLTF
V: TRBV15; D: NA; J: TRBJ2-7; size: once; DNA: TGTGCCACCAGCAGAGATCCCCTGCCAACCACCTCCTACGAGCAGTACTTC; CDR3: CATSRDPLPTTSYEQYF